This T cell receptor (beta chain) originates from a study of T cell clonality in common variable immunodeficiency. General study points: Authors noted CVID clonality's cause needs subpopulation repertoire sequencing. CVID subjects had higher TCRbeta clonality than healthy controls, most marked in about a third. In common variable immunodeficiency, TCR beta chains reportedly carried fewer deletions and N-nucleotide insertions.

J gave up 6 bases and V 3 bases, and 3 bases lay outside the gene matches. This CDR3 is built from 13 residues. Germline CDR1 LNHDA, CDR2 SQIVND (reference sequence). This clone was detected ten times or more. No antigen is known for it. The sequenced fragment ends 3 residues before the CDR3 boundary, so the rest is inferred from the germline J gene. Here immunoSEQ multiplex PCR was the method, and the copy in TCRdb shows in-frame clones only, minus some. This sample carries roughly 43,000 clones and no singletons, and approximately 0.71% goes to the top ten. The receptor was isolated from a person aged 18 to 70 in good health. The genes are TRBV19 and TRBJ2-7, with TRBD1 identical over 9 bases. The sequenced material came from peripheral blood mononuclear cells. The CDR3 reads CASSIMDRGEQYF. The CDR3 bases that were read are TGTGCCAGTAGTATTATGGACAGGGGCGAG.